This T cell receptor (beta chain) was identified in a study of T cell responses to AZD1222 COVID-19 vaccine. Study-level results: Recipients of AZD1222 seropositive at baseline numbered only 5 to 7. Spike-specific TCR breadth and depth rose after two AZD1222 doses.

Assay used: immunoSEQ multiplex PCR; TCRdb lists only in-frame clones, some missing. The sample lists some 97,000 clones; about 87% were seen once. There are 14 residues in the CDR3. The V and J ends lost 7 bases and 5 bases, in that order; junction bases with no gene match: 5. Per the germline V gene, CDR1 is MNHEY and CDR2 is SVGAGI. In the case of this clone: Its target is unknown.

Sequencing was performed on peripheral blood, taken on day 0 of AZD1222 vaccination. This chain links TRBV6-5 with TRBJ2-1; TRBD1 agrees at 10 bases. The TCR was taken from an adult in good health. In DNA, the CDR3 is TGTGCCAGCACACGCGGGACAGGGGACAATGAGCAGTTCTTC. As protein: CASTRGTGDNEQFF.